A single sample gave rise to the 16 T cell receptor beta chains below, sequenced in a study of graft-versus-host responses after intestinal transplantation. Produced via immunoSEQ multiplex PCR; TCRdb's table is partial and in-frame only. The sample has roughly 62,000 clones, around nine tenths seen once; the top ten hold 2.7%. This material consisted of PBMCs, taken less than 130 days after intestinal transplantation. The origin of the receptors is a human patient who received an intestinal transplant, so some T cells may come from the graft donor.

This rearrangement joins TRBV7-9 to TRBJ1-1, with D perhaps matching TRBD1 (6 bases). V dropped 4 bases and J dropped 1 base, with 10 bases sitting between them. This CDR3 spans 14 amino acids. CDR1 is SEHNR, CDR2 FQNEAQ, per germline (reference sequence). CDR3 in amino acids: CASSSVQGNTEAFF. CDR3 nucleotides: TGTGCCAGCAGCTCGGTACAGGGGAACACTGAAGCTTTCTTT.

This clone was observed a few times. The CDR3 DNA sequence: TGTGCCAGCCGAACAGGGGTGGTCATGAACACTGAAGCTTTCTTT. Translated: CASRTGVVMNTEAFF. This sequence joins TRBV6-1 and TRBJ1-1, with TRBD1 matching over 7 bases. The germline CDR1 and CDR2 sequences are MNHNS and SASEGT. The ends lost 8 bases at V and 0 bases at J; junction bases unmatched: 9. This CDR3 region has 15 residues.

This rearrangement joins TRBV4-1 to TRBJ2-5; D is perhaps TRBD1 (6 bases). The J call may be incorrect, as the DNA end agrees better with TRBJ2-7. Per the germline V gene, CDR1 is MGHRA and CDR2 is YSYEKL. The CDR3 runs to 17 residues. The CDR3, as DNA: TGCGCCAGCAGCCACGTAAGCAGGGGCGGTAGCTCCTACGAGCAGTACTTC. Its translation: CASSHVSRGGSSYEQYF.

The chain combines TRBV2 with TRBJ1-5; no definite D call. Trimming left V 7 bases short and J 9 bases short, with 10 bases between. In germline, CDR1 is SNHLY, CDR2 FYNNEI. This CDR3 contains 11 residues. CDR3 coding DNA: TGTGCCAGCAAAGGAAAGGGGCCCCAGCATTTT. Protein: CASKGKGPQHF.

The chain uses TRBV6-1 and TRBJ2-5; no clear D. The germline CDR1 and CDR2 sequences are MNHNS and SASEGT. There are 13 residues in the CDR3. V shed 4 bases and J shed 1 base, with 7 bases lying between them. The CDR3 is CASSVDFQETQYF. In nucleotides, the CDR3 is TGTGCCAGCAGTGTAGACTTCCAAGAGACCCAGTACTTC.

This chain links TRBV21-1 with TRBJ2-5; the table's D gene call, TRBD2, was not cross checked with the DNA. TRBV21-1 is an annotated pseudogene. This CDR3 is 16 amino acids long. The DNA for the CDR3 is TGTGCCAGCAGCAAATGGGAGCAACGGACGCAAGAGACCCAGTACTTC. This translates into CASSKWEQRTQETQYF.

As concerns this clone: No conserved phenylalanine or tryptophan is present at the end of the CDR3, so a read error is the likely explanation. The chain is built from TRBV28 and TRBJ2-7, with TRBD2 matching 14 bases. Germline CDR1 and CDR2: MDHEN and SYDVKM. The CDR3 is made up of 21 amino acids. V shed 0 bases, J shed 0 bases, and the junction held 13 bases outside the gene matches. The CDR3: CASSLCVGRLAGGPFSYEQYL. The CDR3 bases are TGTGCCAGCAGTTTATGCGTGGGGAGACTAGCGGGAGGGCCTTTCTCCTACGAGCAGTACCTC.

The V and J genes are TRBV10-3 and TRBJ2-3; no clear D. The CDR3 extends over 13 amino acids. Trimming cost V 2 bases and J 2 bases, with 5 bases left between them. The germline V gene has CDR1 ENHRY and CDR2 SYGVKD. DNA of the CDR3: TGTGCCATCAGTGAGGGAAACACAGATACGCAGTATTTT. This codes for CAISEGNTDTQYF.

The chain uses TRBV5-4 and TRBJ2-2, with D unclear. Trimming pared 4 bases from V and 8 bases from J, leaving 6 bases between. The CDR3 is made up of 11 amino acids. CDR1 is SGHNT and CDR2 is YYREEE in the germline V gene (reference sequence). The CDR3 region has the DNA TGTGCCAGCAGCGTTGAAGGGGAGCTGTTTTTT. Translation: CASSVEGELFF.

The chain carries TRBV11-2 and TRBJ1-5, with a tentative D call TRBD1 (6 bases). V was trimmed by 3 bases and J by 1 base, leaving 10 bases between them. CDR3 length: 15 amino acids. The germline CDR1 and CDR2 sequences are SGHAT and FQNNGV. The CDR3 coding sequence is TGTGCCAGCAGCTTTGGAGGGGGGAGCAATCAGCCCCAGCATTTT. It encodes CASSFGGGSNQPQHF.

CDR3 loop: CASSTRGGGGETQYF. CDR3 nucleotides: TGCGCCAGCAGCACCCGCGGCGGGGGAGGGGAGACCCAGTACTTC. The V gene is TRBV5-1, the J gene TRBJ2-5; 7 positions match TRBD2. J lost 5 bases, V lost 4 bases, and 11 bases had no gene match. Germline CDR1 SGHRS, CDR2 YFSETQ. This CDR3 spans 15 amino acids.

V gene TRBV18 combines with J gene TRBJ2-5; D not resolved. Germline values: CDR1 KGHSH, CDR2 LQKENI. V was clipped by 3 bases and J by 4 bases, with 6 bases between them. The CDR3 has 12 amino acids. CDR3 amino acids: CASSPPGETQYF. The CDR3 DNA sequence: TGTGCCAGCTCACCCCCCGGAGAGACCCAGTACTTC.

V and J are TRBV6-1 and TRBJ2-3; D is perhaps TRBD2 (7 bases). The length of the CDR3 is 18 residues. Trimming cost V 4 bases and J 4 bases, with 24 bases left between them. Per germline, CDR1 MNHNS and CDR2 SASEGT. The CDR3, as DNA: TGTGCCAGCAGTGTCTGGGGTCGGTCGGGGGGCGGCTCAGATACGCAGTATTTT. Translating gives CASSVWGRSGGGSDTQYF.

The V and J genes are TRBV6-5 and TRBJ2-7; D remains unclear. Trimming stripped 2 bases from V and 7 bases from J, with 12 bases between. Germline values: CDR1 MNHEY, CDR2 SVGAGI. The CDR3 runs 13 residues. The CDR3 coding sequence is TGTGCCAGCAGTTACGTCGGAGAAGGGGAGCAGTACTTC. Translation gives CASSYVGEGEQYF.

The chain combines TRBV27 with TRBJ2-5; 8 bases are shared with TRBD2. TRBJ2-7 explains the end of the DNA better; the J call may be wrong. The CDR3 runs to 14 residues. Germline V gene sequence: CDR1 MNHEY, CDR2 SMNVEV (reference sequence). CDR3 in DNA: TGTGCCAGCAGCATTACGGGGGGGCTCTACGAGCAGTACTTC. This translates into CASSITGGLYEQYF.

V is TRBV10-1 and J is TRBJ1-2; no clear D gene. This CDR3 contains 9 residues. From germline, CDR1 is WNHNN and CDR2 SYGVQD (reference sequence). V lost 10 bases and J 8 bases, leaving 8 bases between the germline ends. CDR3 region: CATPRGYTF. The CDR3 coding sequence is TGCGCCACCCCACGGGGCTACACCTTC.